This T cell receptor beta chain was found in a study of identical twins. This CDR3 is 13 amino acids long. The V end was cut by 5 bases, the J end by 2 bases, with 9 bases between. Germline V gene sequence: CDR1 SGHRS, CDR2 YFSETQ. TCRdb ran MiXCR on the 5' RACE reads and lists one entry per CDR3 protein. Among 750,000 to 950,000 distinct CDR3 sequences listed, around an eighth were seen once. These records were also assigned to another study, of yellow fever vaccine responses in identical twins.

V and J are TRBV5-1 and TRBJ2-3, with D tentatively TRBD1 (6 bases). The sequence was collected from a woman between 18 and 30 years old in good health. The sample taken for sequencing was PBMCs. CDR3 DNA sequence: TGCGCCAGCAGTCAGGGGCACACAGATACGCAGTATTTT. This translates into CASSQGHTDTQYF.